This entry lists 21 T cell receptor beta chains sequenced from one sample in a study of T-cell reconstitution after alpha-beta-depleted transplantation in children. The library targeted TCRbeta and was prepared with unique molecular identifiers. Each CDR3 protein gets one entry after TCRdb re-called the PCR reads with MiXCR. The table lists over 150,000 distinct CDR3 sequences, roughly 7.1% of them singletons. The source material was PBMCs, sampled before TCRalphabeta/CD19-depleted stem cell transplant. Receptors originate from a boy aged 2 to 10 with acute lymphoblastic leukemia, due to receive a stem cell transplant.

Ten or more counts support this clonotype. CDR3 amino acids: CASSSGQGGTGELFF. The CDR3 DNA is TGCGCCAGCAGCAGTGGACAGGGCGGCACCGGGGAGCTGTTTTTT. The rearrangement joins TRBV5-1 to TRBJ2-2, with 8 bases lining up with TRBD1. Looked up from germline, CDR1 is SGHRS and CDR2 is YFSETQ. V shed 4 bases and J 4 bases; nucleotides not matched to a gene: 6. CDR3 size: 15 residues.

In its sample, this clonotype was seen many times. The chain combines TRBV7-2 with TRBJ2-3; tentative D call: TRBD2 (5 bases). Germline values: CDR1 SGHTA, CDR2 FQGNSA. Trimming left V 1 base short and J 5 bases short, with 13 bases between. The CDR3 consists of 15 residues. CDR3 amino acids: CASSLVPGSGDTQYF. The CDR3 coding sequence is TGTGCCAGCAGCTTAGTCCCGGGGTCTGGAGATACGCAGTATTTT.

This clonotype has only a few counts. The DNA of the CDR3 is TGTGCCAGCAGTTACGCCGGGACCCCAGATACGCAGTATTTT. It encodes CASSYAGTPDTQYF. This chain connects TRBV6-5 to TRBJ2-3; D might be TRBD1 or TRBD2, each matching 5 bases. CDR3 length equals 14 residues. The V end was cut by 2 bases, the J end by 4 bases, with 10 bases between. Germline V gene sequence: CDR1 MNHEY, CDR2 SVGAGI.

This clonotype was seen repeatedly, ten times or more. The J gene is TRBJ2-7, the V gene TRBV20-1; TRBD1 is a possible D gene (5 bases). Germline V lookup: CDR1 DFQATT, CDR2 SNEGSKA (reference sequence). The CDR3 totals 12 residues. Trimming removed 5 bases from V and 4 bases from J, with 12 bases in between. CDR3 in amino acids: CSASRSGYEQYF. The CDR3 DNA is TGCAGTGCTTCACGCTCAGGGTACGAGCAGTACTTC.

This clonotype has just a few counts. The CDR3 nucleotides are TGTGCCAGTAATCCCGGGACAGGGGCGAGCAATCAGCCCCAGCATTTT. Its protein is CASNPGTGASNQPQHF. The rearrangement uses TRBV19 and TRBJ1-5; TRBD1 agrees at 10 bases. Germline CDR1 reads LNHDA; CDR2 reads SQIVND (reference sequence). V lost 7 bases to trimming and J lost 1 base; unmatched junction nucleotides: 7. This CDR3 spans 16 amino acids.

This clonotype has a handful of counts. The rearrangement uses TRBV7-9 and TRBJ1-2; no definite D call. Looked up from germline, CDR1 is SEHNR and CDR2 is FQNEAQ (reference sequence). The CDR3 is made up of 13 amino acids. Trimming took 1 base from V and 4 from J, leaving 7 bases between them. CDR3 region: CASSLVFSYGYTF. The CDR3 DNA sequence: TGTGCCAGCAGCTTAGTGTTTTCCTATGGCTACACCTTC.

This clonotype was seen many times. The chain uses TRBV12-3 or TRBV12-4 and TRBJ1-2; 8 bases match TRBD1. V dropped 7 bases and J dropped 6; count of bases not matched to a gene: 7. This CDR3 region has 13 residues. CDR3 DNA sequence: TGTGCCAGCAAACTACAGGGGGGGAATGGCTACACCTTC. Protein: CASKLQGGNGYTF.

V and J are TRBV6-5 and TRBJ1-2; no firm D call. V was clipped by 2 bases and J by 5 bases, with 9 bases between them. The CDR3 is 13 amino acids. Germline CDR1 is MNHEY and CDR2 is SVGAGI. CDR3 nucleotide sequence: TGTGCCAGCAGTTACGAGGGAGGGTATGGCTACACCTTC. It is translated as CASSYEGGYGYTF.

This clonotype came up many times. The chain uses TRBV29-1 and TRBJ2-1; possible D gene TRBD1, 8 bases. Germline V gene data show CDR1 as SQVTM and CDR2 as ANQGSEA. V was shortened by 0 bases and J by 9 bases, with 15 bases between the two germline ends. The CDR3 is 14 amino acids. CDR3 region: CSVEEQDREGEQFF. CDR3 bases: TGCAGCGTTGAAGAACAGGACAGGGAGGGTGAGCAGTTCTTC.

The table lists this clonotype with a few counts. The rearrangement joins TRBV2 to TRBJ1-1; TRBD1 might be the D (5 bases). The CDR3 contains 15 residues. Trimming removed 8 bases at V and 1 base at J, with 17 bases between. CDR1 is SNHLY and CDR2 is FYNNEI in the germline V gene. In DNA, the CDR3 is TGTGCCAGCGACTTGGGACTCAGGGCGAACACTGAAGCTTTCTTT. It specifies CASDLGLRANTEAFF.

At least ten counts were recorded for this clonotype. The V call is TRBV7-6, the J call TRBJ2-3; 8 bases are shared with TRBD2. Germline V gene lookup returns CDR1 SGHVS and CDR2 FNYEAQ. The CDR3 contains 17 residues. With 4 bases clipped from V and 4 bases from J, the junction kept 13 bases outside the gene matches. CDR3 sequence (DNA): TGTGCCAGCAGCTCAGCGGGGGACCGTTTGAGCGCAGATACGCAGTATTTT. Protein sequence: CASSSAGDRLSADTQYF.

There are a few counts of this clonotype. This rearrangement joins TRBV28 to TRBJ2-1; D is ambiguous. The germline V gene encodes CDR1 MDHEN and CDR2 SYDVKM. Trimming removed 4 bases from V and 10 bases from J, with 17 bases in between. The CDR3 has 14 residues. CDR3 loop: CASSSRRTNGEQFF. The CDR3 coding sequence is TGTGCCAGCAGTTCACGGAGAACGAACGGGGAGCAGTTCTTC.

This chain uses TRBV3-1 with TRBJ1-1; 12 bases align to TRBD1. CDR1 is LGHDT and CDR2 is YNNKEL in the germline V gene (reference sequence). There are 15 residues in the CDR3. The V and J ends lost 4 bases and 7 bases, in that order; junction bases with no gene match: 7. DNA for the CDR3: TGTGCCAGCAGCCTAAAGGGACAGGGGGCTAGTGAAGCTTTCTTT. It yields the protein CASSLKGQGASEAFF.

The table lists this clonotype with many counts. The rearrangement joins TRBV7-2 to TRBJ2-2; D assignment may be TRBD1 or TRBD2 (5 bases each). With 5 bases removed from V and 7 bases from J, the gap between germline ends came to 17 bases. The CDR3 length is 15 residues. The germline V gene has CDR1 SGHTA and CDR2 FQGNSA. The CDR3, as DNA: TGTGCCAGCAGCCCAGCCGGGGCCGGAGGCGGGGAGCTGTTTTTT. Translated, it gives CASSPAGAGGGELFF. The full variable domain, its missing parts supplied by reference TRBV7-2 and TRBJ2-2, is GAGVSQSPSNKVTEKGKDVELRCDPISGHTALYWYRQSLGQGLEFLIYFQGNSAPDKSGLPSDRFSAERTGGSVSTLTIQRTQQEDSAVYLCASSPAGAGGGELFFGEGSRLTVL.

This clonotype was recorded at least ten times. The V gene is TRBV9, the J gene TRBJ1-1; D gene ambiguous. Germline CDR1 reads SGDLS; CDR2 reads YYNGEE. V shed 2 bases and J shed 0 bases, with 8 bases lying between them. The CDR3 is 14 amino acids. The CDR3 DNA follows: TGTGCCAGCAGCGTTGGGGATATGAACACTGAAGCTTTCTTT. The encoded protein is CASSVGDMNTEAFF. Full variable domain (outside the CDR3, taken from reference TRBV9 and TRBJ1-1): DSGVTQTPKHLITATGQRVTLRCSPRSGDLSVYWYQQSLDQGLQFLIQYYNGEERAKGNILERFSAQQFPDLHSELNLSSLELGDSALYFCASSVGDMNTEAFFGQGTRLTVV.

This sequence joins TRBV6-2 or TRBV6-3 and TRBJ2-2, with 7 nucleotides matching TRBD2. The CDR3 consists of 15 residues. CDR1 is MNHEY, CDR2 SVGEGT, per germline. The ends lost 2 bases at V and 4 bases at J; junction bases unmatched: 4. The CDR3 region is CASSYGGSPTGELFF. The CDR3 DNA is TGTGCCAGCAGTTACGGCGGGAGCCCCACCGGGGAGCTGTTTTTT.

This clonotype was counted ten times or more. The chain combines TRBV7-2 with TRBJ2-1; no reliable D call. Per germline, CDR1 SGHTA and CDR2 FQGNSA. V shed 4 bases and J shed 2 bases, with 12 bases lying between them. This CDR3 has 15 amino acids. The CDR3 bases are TGTGCCAGCAGCTGGGTACATAACGCCTACAATGAGCAGTTCTTC. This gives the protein CASSWVHNAYNEQFF.

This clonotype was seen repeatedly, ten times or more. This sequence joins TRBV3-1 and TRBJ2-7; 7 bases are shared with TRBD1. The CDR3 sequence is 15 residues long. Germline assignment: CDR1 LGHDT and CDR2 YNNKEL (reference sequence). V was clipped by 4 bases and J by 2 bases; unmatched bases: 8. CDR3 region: CASSLRWTGPYEQYF. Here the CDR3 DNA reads TGTGCCAGCAGCCTACGTTGGACAGGCCCCTACGAGCAGTACTTC.

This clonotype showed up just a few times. The CDR3 nucleotides read TGTGCCAGCAGCCCGGTGCGGGCCTCGGGGGAGCAGTACTTC. The encoded protein is CASSPVRASGEQYF. The V gene is TRBV28, the J gene TRBJ2-7, with D possibly TRBD2 on 5 matching bases. Germline loops: CDR1 MDHEN, CDR2 SYDVKM. The CDR3 covers 14 residues. V was clipped by 6 bases and J by 7 bases, with 19 bases between them.

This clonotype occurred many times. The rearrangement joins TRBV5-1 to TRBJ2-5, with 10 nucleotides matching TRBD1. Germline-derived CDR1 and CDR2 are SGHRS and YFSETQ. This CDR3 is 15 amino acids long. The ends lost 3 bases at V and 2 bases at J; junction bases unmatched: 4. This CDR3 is CASSSRDRGQETQYF. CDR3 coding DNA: TGCGCCAGCAGCTCACGGGACAGGGGACAAGAGACCCAGTACTTC.

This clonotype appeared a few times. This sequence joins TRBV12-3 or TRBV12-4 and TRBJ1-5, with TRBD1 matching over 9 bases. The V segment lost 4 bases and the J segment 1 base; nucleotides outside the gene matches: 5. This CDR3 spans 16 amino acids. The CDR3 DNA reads TGTGCCAGCAGTTCAGCAACAGGGGGCAGCAATCAGCCCCAGCATTTT. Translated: CASSSATGGSNQPQHF.